The sequence of this T cell receptor beta chain was determined in a study of cytomegalovirus exposure and HLA in healthy donors (dated by TCRdb to 2017 to 2019). In terms of the full investigation: According to an earlier analysis of 587 of the donors, 200 million or so T cells yielded 100 million or so unique TCR beta sequences and roughly 280 Gb of sequence data. An early release covering roughly 600 HLA-typed donors comprised approximately 290 gigabases of sequencing data and around 80 million unique TCR sequences. Roughly 5 DR-DQ haplotypes were handled as single units for association and clustering because linkage in the cohort was strong. A later genetic analysis used genome-wide SNP genotypes for about 60% of the 666 donors, treating that subset as a discovery cohort. The study aimed to test whether signatures of past pathogen exposure could be identified by cataloging public T cell receptors. Among about 390 genotyped donors of the cohort, an average of around 240,000 unique TCR beta nucleotide sequences were sequenced per donor, roughly 20% of them non-productive. The number of typed donors differed by locus: 629-630 for A, B, C, DRB1 and DQB1; 500 to 550 for DQA1; approximately 600 for DPA1; and some 430 for DPB1. Every discovery cohort repertoire had been produced on one sequencing platform. Along with the approximately 620-subject first cohort, a separate validation cohort of about 110 different subjects was used. A later analysis re-examined previously published TCR beta repertoires from more than 550 donors and added high-resolution HLA genotyping to investigate patterns of TCR occurrence. The study combined high-throughput TCR immunosequencing, statistical association of individual TCRs with disease status, and machine learning to predict cytomegalovirus infection status. In an earlier analysis of roughly 540 of the donors, high-throughput TCR beta sequencing was used to judge whether each TCR beta V gene segment behaved as functional or pseudogenic. Using immunosequencing, the study profiled T cell repertoires from 666 subjects and related those repertoires to cytomegalovirus serostatus. HLA typing covered class I and class II loci at four-digit resolution. Donor age, sex, ethnicity and CMV serostatus were compiled alongside the repertoire data. Among the 398 genotyped donors, approximately 81% belonged to the genetic ancestry cluster associated with self-reported Caucasian donors. Rather than drawing on any new phenotypic data, the later analysis identified candidate immune exposures from TCR beta sequences and the way those sequences occurred across donors. Study-level results and caveats: According to a later analysis, most CMV-associated TCR beta chains appeared to be HLA-restricted, and the HLA associations seemed to be driven largely by CMV exposure. In a later genetic analysis, a missense DCLRE1C variant was associated with V-gene and J-gene trimming of TCR beta chains, and the association was replicated in an independent cohort. The study gave a list of around 170 TCR beta chains associated with cytomegalovirus. The authors suggested that the approach could potentially be generalized to other disease states and immunological phenotypes. The earlier analysis of some 540 of the donors excluded some 15 rarely observed V segments, including chromosome 9 orphons, because counts were too low. According to a later genetic analysis, donors in an Asian-associated ancestry cluster had fewer N-insertions in productive TCRs than the approximately 700-donor mean. A few of the identified cytomegalovirus-associated TCR beta chains were confirmed in vitro to be specific for cytomegalovirus antigens. Immune exposure information for the cohort was limited to CMV serostatus. A further reported finding was that TCR beta sequences accurately predicted the HLA-A and HLA-B alleles for most subjects in the first cohort. According to a later analysis, parvovirus B19, influenza, CMV and Epstein-Barr virus appeared linked to several top co-occurrence clusters. Some IMGT-functional V segments, including TRBV6-2 and TRBV6-3, could not be told apart with the 87-base-pair reads, so those segments were excluded. In a later analysis, TCR association rates were found to vary across HLA loci, with the most associated TCRs seen for DRB1 alleles and the fewest for HLA-C alleles. In both the original and validation cohorts, the classifier was reported to diagnose cytomegalovirus status with high specificity and sensitivity. Only TCR beta chains were sequenced in this cohort, and the absence of alpha or paired-chain data limited detectable features. In an earlier analysis of about 600 of the donors, most TCR beta V segments appeared in productive rearrangements about 90% or about 30% of the time, broadly matching IMGT annotations. Roughly uniform sequencing depth across donors was assumed in presence/absence analyses, although this assumption may not hold. In a later analysis, HLA-associated TCR beta chains showed more clonal expansion and lower generation probabilities than non-associated chains that were equally common. Most TCR sequences were observed very rarely across donors, whereas some public TCRs were present in many individuals. The sequencing pipeline was judged likely to have produced a cluster of highly shared sequence variants as a technical artifact. Linkage disequilibrium might explain the correlated functional status among segregating V segments, but an unknown experimental factor could not be ruled out. When HLA alleles, especially DR and DQ, strongly co-occurred, TCR associations were difficult to assign to individual alleles. Specific HLA alleles were associated with over 15,000 TCR beta sequences at a false discovery rate of 0.05 in a later analysis. Because HLA typing was unavailable for some donors at each locus, only the typed subset was used in association tests.

About this clone itself: The specificity of this receptor is unknown. One junction end disagrees with the germline gene, perhaps due to a read error.

The CDR3 has 16 amino acids, counting the end cysteine and phenylalanine. Only the CDR3 portion is preserved as DNA: 48 bases, with reading frame beginning at the first base. The CDR1 and CDR2 encoded by the germline V gene are SGHAT and FQNNGV. The cohort comprised hundreds of healthy bone marrow donors. At the time of sampling, every cohort member was nominally healthy, though immune exposures that went unrecorded were likely present. The donor was CMV seronegative and belonged to the group of under 400 seronegative cohort members. A peripheral blood sample was collected from each donor, and TCR beta sequencing was performed on peripheral blood mononuclear cells. Genomic DNA was extracted from the blood cell samples with the Qiagen DNeasy Blood Extraction Kit. The library was prepared using the immunoSEQ multiplex PCR assay. For the multiplex PCR, a mixture combining 60 forward primers for TCR Vbeta segments and 13 reverse primers for TCR Jbeta segments was used. A multiplex PCR assay on genomic DNA amplified the CDR3 region of rearranged TCR beta genes. The amplified TCR beta libraries were sequenced on the Illumina HiSeq System as 87-base-pair reads. Turning to the authors' computational methods: Across the 670 or so repertoires, a later analysis counted around 80 million unique TCR beta chains, about 10 million of which were shared by at least two donors. To remove PCR and sequencing errors, raw reads were error-corrected and collapsed into unique sequences using a nearest-neighbor algorithm that merged closely related sequences. V, D and J gene segments were assigned by aligning CDR3 sequences to IMGT reference sequences. For a sequence to be retained, a match of at least six nucleotides to both a V gene segment and a J gene segment was required. Rearrangements were called productive when the CDR3 lacked stop codons and stayed in frame with V and J; all others were non-productive. CDR3 was defined by IMGT convention, running from the second conserved V-encoded cysteine to the conserved J-encoded phenylalanine. In an earlier analysis of roughly 580 of the donors, sequences lacking an unambiguous match to a single V gene segment were excluded. An earlier analysis of a few hundred of the donors classified V segments as functional when productive rearrangements were above 56.7% and as segregating when the standard deviation between donors was above 5%. To diagnose cytomegalovirus status from the catalog of TCR beta chain sequences, a statistical classification framework was built. A later analysis assigned V and J genes by comparing TCR nucleotide sequences with IMGT/GENE-DB human TR gene sequences. A later analysis assigned CDR3 sequences and most-parsimonious VDJ recombination scenarios with the TCRdist pipeline. A later analysis defined each TCR beta chain by its CDR3 amino acid sequence plus V-gene family, and excluded reads lacking a unique V-gene family. To address suspected cross-contamination and a sequencing artifact, a later analysis removed 592 highly shared, low-generation-probability nucleotide sequences. For each public chain, a later analysis derived a clonal expansion index from normalized ranks of inferred template counts within each repertoire. Generation probabilities in a later analysis came from a VDJ recombination model fitted to out-of-frame rearrangements, and those results were checked against IGoR. In a later analysis, TCR-TCR, TCR-HLA and TCR-CMV co-occurrence was scored with hypergeometric tests, and a repertoire-size bias correction was applied to TCR pairs. In a later analysis, false discovery rates were estimated by permuting HLA or CMV assignments 20 times. In a later analysis, co-occurring TCRs were grouped with DBSCAN, and TCRdist sequence similarity was added when clustering was performed within HLA-allele-positive subsets. Repertoires with fewer than 30,000 or more than 120,000 public chains were left out of co-occurrence clustering, as were five repertoires with anomalous nucleotide sharing. Sourced from immuneACCESS, this table was stored by TCRdb with only in-frame sequences that have V and J called. A share of the clones is absent; for the studies checked, an unresolved V gene accounts for under half, and the remainder has no known explanation. For V, J and clone size, that table is used; D and trimming come from the DNA. This sample lists 85,000 to 100,000 clones; 80% were detected once. In total, the top ten clones hold about 6.8% of the sample.

The chain is assembled from TRBV11-2 and TRBJ2-2; 12 nucleotides in the junction match TRBD2. The source is a man aged 30-40 years in good health and CMV-seronegative. The sequenced sample was PBMCs. The DNA sequence reads TGTGCCAGCGGCTTACTAGCGGGAGGGAACACCGGGGAGCTGTTTTTT. This translates into CASGLLAGGNTGELFF.